This T cell receptor (beta chain) was captured in a study of response to subunit inactivated influenza vaccine (dated by TCRdb to 2016 to 2018). Study-level background: Deep quantitative T cell receptor repertoire profiling was used in the study to track responses to a trivalent subunit inactivated influenza vaccine. Results the study describes overall, beyond this receptor: The authors suggested that each seasonal influenza vaccination may recruit only a limited number of new T cells.

Clipping removes 1 base from V and 2 bases from J, with 6 as the unmatched junction base count. CDR1 and CDR2 are read off the germline V gene (reference sequence) as DFQATT and SNEGSKA. The CDR3, from cysteine to phenylalanine, totals 17 residues. Only the CDR3 region is kept as DNA, spanning 51 bases read in frame from base 1. Note on this clonotype: Its antigen remains unidentified. No per-base quality is available; no much larger clone lies one base away.

Library construction relied on RT-PCR. Sequenced on an Illumina HiSeq 2500. TCRdb passed the public sequencing reads through fastp at Q25 and MiXCR, retaining productive beta sequences. Rows are combined by CDR3 protein, so each entry shows the most common genes and DNA. The table for this sample lists 550,000 to 600,000 distinct CDR3 sequences; about 12% of them were counted only once. The ten largest clones take up about a tenth of the sample. The source material was PBMCs from blood, sampled on the day of vaccination. This receptor was taken from a man aged 45 to 65 who received an inactivated influenza vaccine. Donor details come from another sample of the same person, matched by shared clones. The sequence is built from TRBV20-1 and TRBJ2-1; 12 junctional bases match TRBD2. The CDR3 protein: CSARGLAGGSTYNEQFF. The bases are TGCAGTGCTAGAGGGCTAGCGGGAGGGTCCACCTACAATGAGCAGTTCTTC.